These 14 T cell receptor beta chains share one sample of origin, sequenced in a study of blood T cell repertoires in COVID-19. The table came from immunoSEQ multiplex PCR; TCRdb's copy has only in-frame clones and leaves some out. Here the sample spans approximately 230,000 clones, almost 90% being singletons. Sequencing was done on a sample of PBMCs or T cells enriched from blood (not recorded which). These receptors originate from a woman between 45 and 60 years old with acute COVID-19.

This chain connects TRBV5-1 to TRBJ2-3; D gene uncertain. CDR1 and CDR2 from the germline V gene are SGHRS and YFSETQ. The CDR3 is 15 amino acids. Deletions cut 0 bases from V and 0 bases from J, with 8 bases between. The CDR3 nucleotides are TGCGCCAGCAGCTTGGTTGGTACTAGCACAGATACGCAGTATTTT. Translation: CASSLVGTSTDTQYF. Together with reference TRBV5-1 and TRBJ2-3, the CDR3 gives the full variable domain: KAGVTQTPRYLIKTRGQQVTLSCSPISGHRSVSWYQQTPGQGLQFLFEYFSETQRNKGNFPGRFSGRQFSNSRSEMNVSTLELGDSALYLCASSLVGTSTDTQYFGPGTRLTVL.

The V call is TRBV4-3, the J call TRBJ2-7; 11 nucleotides align to TRBD1. Germline CDR1 reads LGHNA; CDR2 reads YSLEER. The CDR3 has 14 residues. The V gene end was trimmed by 4 bases and the J gene end by 6 bases; junction bases not matched to a gene: 5. The CDR3 nucleotides are TGCGCCAGCAGCCCGGGGACAGGGGGAGGCGAGCAGTACTTC. Its translation is CASSPGTGGGEQYF.

This sequence joins TRBV28 and TRBJ2-3, with D maybe TRBD2 (5 bases). CDR1 and CDR2 (germline): MDHEN, SYDVKM. This CDR3 contains 20 residues. V was shortened by 1 base and J by 1 base, with 24 bases between the two germline ends. This chain's CDR3 is CASSLSPNPLAVMRTDTQYF. As DNA, the CDR3 is TGTGCCAGCAGTTTATCCCCGAACCCCCTAGCTGTCATGCGCACAGATACGCAGTATTTT.

Comments on this clone: The junction does not match germline at one end; this may be a read error. The chain combines TRBV28 with TRBJ1-1; perhaps TRBD1 as D (5 bases). This CDR3 comprises 12 residues. Germline CDR1 is MDHEN and CDR2 is SYDVKM. The chain's CDR3 is CASSSLPGGNIF. CDR3 coding DNA: TGTGCCAGCAGTTCCCTCCCGGGGGGGAATATCTTT.

The chain joins TRBV5-4 to TRBJ2-2, with TRBD2 as a possible D gene (6 bases). The V end was cut by 0 bases, the J end by 4 bases, with 13 bases between. Germline lookup yields CDR1 SGHNT and CDR2 YYREEE (reference sequence). The CDR3 runs to 16 residues. The CDR3 sequence is CASSLGGTSGTGELFF. The CDR3 nucleotides read TGTGCCAGCAGCTTGGGCGGGACGTCGGGCACCGGGGAGCTGTTTTTT.

This clone was recorded once. V gene TRBV18 combines with J gene TRBJ2-7; tentatively, D is TRBD2 (6 bases). Germline CDR1 reads KGHSH; CDR2 reads LQKENI. The CDR3 runs 14 residues. V was pared by 3 bases and J by 3 bases, with 12 bases between. This chain's CDR3 is CASSPVGGRYEQYF. CDR3 bases: TGTGCCAGCTCACCGGTGGGAGGCCGCTACGAGCAGTACTTC.

The chain is built from TRBV30 and TRBJ2-1; D is unresolved. The length of the CDR3 is 13 residues. Trimming pared 4 bases from V and 4 bases from J, leaving 11 bases between. Germline V CDR1 and CDR2: GTSNPN, SVGIG (reference sequence). CDR3 residues: CAWTLRHYNEQFF. The CDR3 nucleotides are TGTGCCTGGACCCTGAGACATTACAATGAGCAGTTCTTC.

The CDR3 bases are TGTGCCACCAGTAGTTCCGGGACTAGCGGCCCCTACGAGCAGTACTTC. Its translation is CATSSSGTSGPYEQYF. The chain recombines TRBV15 with TRBJ2-7; TRBD2 aligns across 11 bases. The germline CDR1 and CDR2 sequences are LNHNV and YYDKDF (reference sequence). V shed 6 bases and J 2 bases; nucleotides not matched to a gene: 9. The length of the CDR3 is 16 residues. The full variable domain, with the rest looked up from reference TRBV15 and TRBJ2-7, is DAMVIQNPRYQVTQFGKPVTLSCSQTLNHNVMYWYQQKSSQAPKLLFHYYDKDFNNEADTPDNFQSRRPNTSFCFLDIRSPGLGDTAMYLCATSSSGTSGPYEQYFGPGTRLTVT.

The chain links TRBV14 to TRBJ2-3; 8 bases match TRBD1. The CDR3 extends over 17 amino acids. The J segment lost 0 bases and the V segment lost 0 bases, leaving 5 bases of the junction unmatched. The germline gives CDR1 SGHDN, CDR2 FVKESK. CDR3 DNA: TGTGCCAGCAGCCAAGATCACAGGGGGGCAAGCACAGATACGCAGTATTTT. Amino acids: CASSQDHRGASTDTQYF.

The chain combines TRBV12-3 or TRBV12-4 with TRBJ2-7, with 7 positions matching TRBD1. The CDR3 extends over 12 amino acids. The ends lost 5 bases at V and 3 bases at J; junction bases unmatched: 1. The CDR3, as DNA: TGTGCCAGCAGTCGACAGGGCTACGAGCAGTACTTC. Protein: CASSRQGYEQYF.

As concerns this clone: Other DNA sequences in this sample translate to the same CDR3. The chain recombines TRBV10-3 with TRBJ2-7; 9 bases are shared with TRBD1. CDR1 is ENHRY, CDR2 SYGVKD, per germline. J was trimmed by 2 bases and V by 0 bases; bases with no gene match: 2. This CDR3 spans 15 amino acids. The CDR3 DNA reads as TGTGCCATCAGTGAGTCAGGGACAGGGCCCTACGAGCAGTACTTC. Protein product: CAISESGTGPYEQYF.

In DNA form, the CDR3 reads TGTGCCAGCAGCTTAGGAGCTCGCAGGGTGGAACAAGAGACCCAGTACTTC. As protein: CASSLGARRVEQETQYF. J is TRBJ2-5 and V is TRBV5-8, with D perhaps TRBD1 (5 bases). CDR1 is SGHTS and CDR2 is YDEGEE in the germline V gene. CDR3 size: 17 residues. Trimming took 2 bases from V and 2 from J, leaving 19 bases between them.

The chain joins TRBV4-3 to TRBJ2-2; the match to TRBD1 covers 8 bases. There are 16 residues in the CDR3. Germline V gene data show CDR1 as LGHNA and CDR2 as YSLEER. The trim removed 4 bases at V and 3 bases at J, leaving 7 bases unmatched. Written as DNA, the CDR3 is TGCGCCAGCAGCCGAAACAGGGGGTTGGACACCGGGGAGCTGTTTTTT. Translating it yields CASSRNRGLDTGELFF.

The chain uses TRBV18 and TRBJ2-1; TRBD2 agrees at 7 bases. The V segment lost 0 bases and the J segment 9 bases; nucleotides outside the gene matches: 14. Per germline, CDR1 KGHSH and CDR2 LQKENI. This CDR3 spans 17 amino acids. The CDR3 region is CASSPPQGGLADAEQFF. CDR3 nucleotide sequence: TGTGCCAGCTCACCACCGCAGGGAGGGCTAGCGGACGCTGAGCAGTTCTTC.